This TCR beta chain was sequenced in a study of shared clonotypes between healthy human individuals (dated by TCRdb to between 2020 and 2021). For the wider study: A couple of women and three men aged 18 to 49 years were included in the cohort. For each donor, CD4 naive and CD4 memory were each run on three plates, CD8 naive on two plates, and CD8 memory on one plate. Per donor, leukapheresis produced somewhere between about 0.8 and 9 billion PBMCs. To estimate repertoire size and how much clonotypes are shared between individuals, the study performed deep sequencing of blood TCR repertoires from a handful of healthy adults. Libraries were prepared and TCR repertoires were sequenced by different laboratories using diverse techniques, in order to increase sequencing depth and limit assay-specific biases. Findings and caveats that apply to the study as a whole: Rarefaction of sorted-subset datasets indicated incomplete sequencing despite the large sequencing depth. Because the study included a small number of donors, the genetic and exposure-history diversity represented was limited. Based on pairwise subsampling, the degree of clonotype sharing among donors was expected to be affected by sequencing depth. Roughly 5% of naive CD4, roughly 3.5% of naive CD8, 2.3% of memory CD4, and 0.4% of memory CD8 clonotypes were shared across a few donors. Compared with non-shared clonotypes, the clonotypes found in all four sorted-subset donors had higher generation probabilities. Sampling was restricted to blood, and TCR repertoires in tissues likely differ from the TCR repertoires found in blood. Naive subsets generally had larger estimated clonotype richness than memory subsets.

Using the deep immunoSEQ assay, multiplex PCR amplified TCR CDR3 regions from genomic DNA. Genomic DNA extracted from each cell subset was distributed evenly over all wells of several immunoSEQ 96-well plates, and each plate served as one replicate. For sorted subsets, each replicate PCR was loaded with 200 ng genomic DNA, equivalent to 30,000 or so T cell genomes. Purified libraries were quantified with a Qubit 3.0 fluorometer, sized on a Bioanalyzer 2100, and re-quantified with the KAPA Library Quantification kit. Each immunoSEQ 96-well plate was sequenced on its own single-read 150-cycle Illumina NextSeq 550 flow cell. Turning to the authors' computational methods: Because only junctional sequences without quality scores were contained in the immunoSEQ output, filtering matching that applied to full-length reads could not be performed. Sequences were annotated with PyIR, a Python wrapper for IgBLAST v1.9, and V/J genes and CDR3 were assigned using IMGT germline references. Reads were removed for weak V/J assignments (E-value above 1e-6), missing CDR3, stop codons, out-of-frame junctions, or ambiguous translated residues. V3J clonotypes were defined as sequences sharing the same inferred V gene, J gene, and CDR3 amino acid sequence. The percentage overlap between two repertoires was calculated by dividing the number of shared unique clonotypes by the size of the smaller repertoire. RTK rarefaction, the Chao1 estimator, and Recon v2.1 estimates of unobserved clonotypes were used to assess repertoire richness. Generation probabilities for all TCRbeta clonotypes obtained by the gDNA method from a handful of donors were computed using OLGA. Held by TCRdb, this immuneACCESS table contains in-frame sequences only and omits some clones. Under half of the omission traces to an unresolved V gene where checked; the cause of the rest is unknown. The V and J calls and clone size come from that table; D and trimming were worked out from the DNA. The table for this sample lists about 2 million clones; roughly 94% of them were counted only once. 1.1% of the sample goes to the ten largest clones.

Turning to this clone: Its antigen has not been determined. The record has no base qualities; no much larger clone is one base away. Different DNA sequences within this sample yield the same CDR3.

CD8 naive samples were CD45RO-negative cells positively selected for CCR7, giving a CD45RA+CCR7+ population that excluded TemRA cells. The donors were healthy, HIV-negative adults with no recently reported acute infections or vaccinations. All donors were Caucasian adults living in Nashville, Tennessee, USA. Blood was obtained by leukapheresis, after which PBMCs were separated by Ficoll-Histopaque density gradient centrifugation and cryopreserved in liquid nitrogen vapor phase. Analytical flow cytometry was used to check the purity and quantity of each magnetically sorted T cell population. Genomic DNA was isolated from every sorted fraction and measured by UV absorbance on a Nanodrop 2000c. This clonotype was obtained from a young man in good health. Sample: naive CD8+ T cells sorted from blood. The sample's cell subset or site label, in plain terms: CD45RA+CCR7+.

At the DNA level, the sequence is TGTGCCAGCAGTTACAGCGGGGGTTATAATTCACCCCTCCACTTT. This gives the protein CASSYSGGYNSPLHF. This sequence uses TRBV6-5 and TRBJ1-6, with TRBD1 as a weak D call on 5 bases. Taken from cysteine to phenylalanine, the CDR3 has 15 residues. Of all the DNA, just the CDR3 is kept, 45 bases in frame from base 1. Taken from the germline V gene, the CDR1 and CDR2 loops are MNHEY and SVGAGI. V and J lose 2 bases and 4 bases, and a span of 9 bases separates them.